This is a list of T cell receptor beta chains from one sample in a study of blood T cells in healthy people across ages. TCRdb fed the 5' RACE reads into MiXCR, producing one record per CDR3 protein. The sample consists of fewer than 700,000 distinct CDR3 sequences, around 48% of them appearing once. The sample was blood. The receptors shown here come from a man older than 75 in good health. Both conserved end residues are part of each CDR3. A D gene is named only where the DNA matches it firmly. Some rows have no size entry. The others give once, few or many, or a class for an expanded clone.

d_call: -
clone_size: few
v_call: TRBV7-2
j_call: TRBJ2-3
cdr3_aa: CASSYIRGAGYTDTQYF
cdr3_nt: TGTGCCAGCAGCTATATTAGGGGGGCGGGCTACACAGATACGCAGTATTTT

d_call: -
clone_size: -
v_call: TRBV6-4
j_call: TRBJ2-1
cdr3_aa: CARRGNEQFF
cdr3_nt: TGTGCCAGGAGGGGTAATGAGCAGTTCTTC

d_call: TRBD1
clone_size: -
v_call: TRBV2
j_call: TRBJ2-4
cdr3_aa: CASIRDRVDIQYF
cdr3_nt: TGTGCCAGTATCCGGGACAGGGTAGACATTCAGTACTTC

d_call: -
clone_size: -
v_call: TRBV7-9
j_call: TRBJ2-1
cdr3_aa: CASSRGPLYNEQFF
cdr3_nt: TGTGCCAGCAGTCGGGGGCCCCTCTACAATGAGCAGTTCTTC

d_call: TRBD1
clone_size: -
v_call: TRBV5-1
j_call: TRBJ2-3
cdr3_aa: CASSSYGQGHTDTQYF
cdr3_nt: TGCGCCAGCAGCTCTTACGGACAGGGCCACACAGATACGCAGTATTTT

d_call: -
clone_size: -
v_call: TRBV7-2
j_call: TRBJ1-5
cdr3_aa: CASSLLSGAGARNQPQHF
cdr3_nt: TGTGCCAGCAGCTTACTCAGCGGGGCCGGCGCGCGCAATCAGCCCCAGCATTTT

d_call: -
clone_size: -
v_call: TRBV6-2/TRBV6-3
j_call: TRBJ2-1
cdr3_aa: CASSYRRGRDNEQFF
cdr3_nt: TGTGCCAGCAGTTACAGGCGGGGAAGGGACAATGAGCAGTTCTTC

d_call: -
clone_size: -
v_call: TRBV28
j_call: TRBJ2-1
cdr3_aa: CASSIPYNEQFF
cdr3_nt: TGTGCCAGCAGTATTCCGTACAATGAGCAGTTCTTC

d_call: -
clone_size: many
v_call: TRBV6-5
j_call: TRBJ2-2
cdr3_aa: CASTRTTNTGELFF
cdr3_nt: TGTGCCAGCACCCGGACAACGAACACCGGGGAGCTGTTTTTT

d_call: -
clone_size: -
v_call: TRBV9
j_call: TRBJ2-1
cdr3_aa: CASSAGGFTYNEQFF
cdr3_nt: TGTGCCAGCAGTGCTGGCGGGTTCACCTACAATGAGCAGTTCTTC

d_call: -
clone_size: -
v_call: TRBV12-3/TRBV12-4
j_call: TRBJ2-3
cdr3_aa: CASSFGIGTQYF
cdr3_nt: TGTGCCAGCAGTTTCGGTATTGGGACGCAGTATTTT

d_call: -
clone_size: few
v_call: TRBV20-1
j_call: TRBJ2-7
cdr3_aa: CSARGVSGPPSYEQYF
cdr3_nt: TGCAGTGCTAGGGGAGTGAGCGGACCTCCCTCCTACGAGCAGTACTTC